A single sample gave rise to the 17 T cell receptor beta chains below, sequenced in a study of T cell repertoires in cytomegalovirus infection. TCRdb called the reads again in MiXCR, with one record for every CDR3 protein. This sample yields fewer than 250,000 distinct CDR3 sequences, of which roughly 22% are seen a single time; 15% to 20% belongs to the top ten. The sequenced sample consisted of CD8+ T cells from PBMCs. All receptors come from a human donor in good health (CMV status not recorded). Some clones in this sample may be carry-over from other donors' samples.

This clonotype has ten or more counts. The chain is built from TRBV27 and TRBJ2-7; unclear D gene. The V end was cut by 5 bases, the J end by 2 bases, with 13 bases between. The CDR3 contains 14 residues. CDR1 and CDR2 (germline): MNHEY, SMNVEV (reference sequence). CDR3 coding DNA: TGTGCCAGCAGTCCATCAGATCGTCCCTACGAGCAGTACTTC. Translation gives CASSPSDRPYEQYF.

This chain's CDR3 is CASSAGPAAEAFF. CDR3 bases: TGTGCCTCATCCGCGGGCCCCGCTGCTGAAGCTTTCTTT. The chain employs TRBV12-3 or TRBV12-4 and TRBJ1-1; no firm D call. The ends were cut back, 11 bases at V and 6 bases at J, with 19 bases in the middle. CDR3 length: 13 amino acids.

As to this clonotype: A read error is possible here, since a much larger clone lies one base away. The chain carries TRBV10-3 and TRBJ2-5; TRBD2 matches at 14 bases. CDR3 length equals 16 residues. Germline values: CDR1 ENHRY, CDR2 SYGVKD. CDR3 DNA sequence: TGTGTCATCAGTGATGGGGGACTAGCGGGGGAAGAGACCCAGTACTTC. This codes for CVISDGGLAGEETQYF.

By sample share, this clonotype is medium-sized. V usage is TRBV7-9 and J usage is TRBJ1-1, with 9 bases that match TRBD1. The ends lost 10 bases at V and 0 bases at J; junction bases unmatched: 3. Germline V CDR1 and CDR2: SEHNR, FQNEAQ (reference sequence). CDR3 length equals 13 residues. In DNA, the CDR3 is TGTGCCACTAGGGACAGGGTGAACACTGAAGCTTTCTTT. Translated, it gives CATRDRVNTEAFF. Using reference TRBV7-9 and TRBJ1-1 for the parts outside the CDR3, the full variable domain is DTGVSQNPRHKITKRGQNVTFRCDPISEHNRLYWYRQTLGQGPEFLTYFQNEAQLEKSRLLSDRFSAERPKGSFSTLEIQRTEQGDSAMYLCATRDRVNTEAFFGQGTRLTVV.

This clonotype was seen a few times. The rearrangement links TRBV28 to TRBJ1-2; the D is unclear. Germline V gene data show CDR1 as MDHEN and CDR2 as SYDVKM. This CDR3 contains 14 residues. V dropped 7 bases and J dropped 5 bases, with 17 bases sitting between them. This CDR3 is CASTTARSAYGYTF. The CDR3 DNA follows: TGTGCCAGCACCACGGCAAGATCGGCATATGGCTACACCTTC.

Notes on this clonotype: One base separates it from a far larger clone, so it is likely a read error. This rearrangement joins TRBV7-9 to TRBJ2-1; a weak D match, TRBD2 (6 bases). The germline CDR1 and CDR2 sequences are SEHNR and FQNEAQ (reference sequence). The CDR3 is 11 residues long. Between the trimmed V and J ends, which lost 4 bases and 8 bases, there was a span of 6 bases. The DNA for the CDR3 is TGTGCCAGCAGCTGGGGGGATGAGCAGTTCTTC. Its translation: CASSWGDEQFF.

This clonotype was found many times. The genes are TRBV7-8 and TRBJ1-2; 8 bases are a match to TRBD1. This CDR3 is 20 amino acids long. Germline V CDR1 and CDR2: SGHVS, FQNEAQ. J gave up 0 bases and V 1 base, and 16 bases lay outside the gene matches. This chain's CDR3 is CASSLGGPLRQGLANYGYTF. The CDR3, as DNA: TGTGCCAGCAGCTTAGGAGGGCCCCTAAGACAGGGGTTAGCTAACTATGGCTACACCTTC.

This clonotype occurred a few times. The J gene is TRBJ1-2, the V gene TRBV25-1; a weak D match, TRBD1 (5 bases). This CDR3 region has 10 residues. In germline, CDR1 is MGHDK, CDR2 SYGVNS. Trimming left V 10 bases short and J 9 bases short, with 12 bases between. The CDR3 nucleotides read TGTGCCACCGGGGGACTGAGCTACACCTTC. Its protein product is CATGGLSYTF.

The chain employs TRBV20-1 and TRBJ1-6, with 12 nucleotides matching TRBD1. This CDR3 has 16 amino acids. V was clipped by 0 bases and J by 10 bases; unmatched bases: 7. The germline gives CDR1 DFQATT, CDR2 SNEGSKA (reference sequence). The CDR3, as DNA: TGCAGTGCTAGAGATATGGGACAGGGGGCCCTGTCACCCCTCCACTTT. This sequence encodes CSARDMGQGALSPLHF.

This clonotype was counted ten times or more. This chain uses TRBV20-1 with TRBJ1-2; 9 bases are a match to TRBD1. J lost 3 bases, V lost 5 bases, and 7 bases had no gene match. The length of the CDR3 is 14 residues. The germline gives CDR1 DFQATT, CDR2 SNEGSKA (reference sequence). The CDR3 DNA sequence: TGCAGTGCTCGAGGGACAGGGAGCTACTATGGCTACACCTTC. It is translated as CSARGTGSYYGYTF.

The J gene is TRBJ1-6, the V gene TRBV5-3; TRBD1 might be the D (5 bases). TRBV5-3 has ORF status, its function being uncertain. The CDR3 extends over 16 amino acids. Trimming stripped 8 bases from V and 4 bases from J, with 19 bases between. The CDR3 bases are TGTGCCAGCAGCGAAGGGGTAACCGATTATAATTCACCCCTCCACTTT. Translating gives CASSEGVTDYNSPLHF.

The CDR3 loop reads CSAGPTGNTEAFF. Here the CDR3 DNA reads TGCAGTGCTGGCCCGACGGGGAACACTGAAGCTTTCTTT. The V gene is TRBV20-1, the J gene TRBJ1-1; D is ambiguous. Germline V gene data show CDR1 as DFQATT and CDR2 as SNEGSKA (reference sequence). This CDR3 is built from 13 residues. The V end was cut by 5 bases, the J end by 1 base, with 11 bases between.

This clonotype has only a few counts. This chain links TRBV6-5 with TRBJ1-1; D not resolved. Deletions cut 5 bases from V and 5 bases from J, with 18 bases between. CDR3 size: 15 residues. CDR1 and CDR2 (germline): MNHEY, SVGAGI. CDR3 bases: TGTGCCAGCAGTGCCGAACAGTTCAGTTCGACTGAAGCTTTCTTT. Translating gives CASSAEQFSSTEAFF.

In this sample, this clonotype turned up many times. The V and J genes are TRBV7-2 and TRBJ1-2; 7 positions match TRBD1. Germline CDR1 is SGHTA and CDR2 is FQGNSA. V trimming: 5 bases; J trimming: 0 bases; junction bases outside the gene matches: 6. The CDR3 runs 15 residues. The CDR3 coding sequence is TGTGCCAGCAGCGACACAGGGGAGGCTAACTATGGCTACACCTTC. Protein: CASSDTGEANYGYTF.

This clonotype was seen a single time. The CDR3 DNA is TGTGCCACCTCGACTGATCAAGAGACCCAGTACTTC. This encodes CATSTDQETQYF. The chain uses TRBV19 and TRBJ2-5; no clear D. From germline, CDR1 is LNHDA and CDR2 SQIVND (reference sequence). Trimming took off 10 bases at V and 2 bases at J, with 11 bases between the two ends. The CDR3 consists of 12 residues.

There are many counts of this clonotype. The chain couples TRBV5-1 to TRBJ1-2; D is perhaps TRBD1 (5 bases). The CDR3 is 14 residues long. V lost 0 bases and J lost 6, with 12 bases in between. CDR1 SGHRS and CDR2 YFSETQ come from the germline V gene. DNA of the CDR3: TGCGCCAGCAGCTTGGCCAGGGTGATCGATGGCTACACCTTC. It specifies CASSLARVIDGYTF. The whole variable domain, filled in from reference TRBV5-1 and TRBJ1-2, reads KAGVTQTPRYLIKTRGQQVTLSCSPISGHRSVSWYQQTPGQGLQFLFEYFSETQRNKGNFPGRFSGRQFSNSRSEMNVSTLELGDSALYLCASSLARVIDGYTFGSGTRLTVV.

This clonotype was seen at least ten times. The chain uses TRBV4-2 and TRBJ1-5; TRBD1 agrees at 7 bases. Germline assignment: CDR1 LGHNA and CDR2 YNFKEQ. The CDR3 runs to 14 residues. The J segment lost 5 bases and the V segment lost 1 base, leaving 2 bases of the junction unmatched. This CDR3 is CASSQAGGDQPQHF. CDR3 in DNA: TGTGCCAGCAGCCAAGCAGGGGGGGATCAGCCCCAGCATTTT.